One sample yielded the 23 T cell receptor beta chains listed below, sequenced in a study of response to subunit inactivated influenza vaccine. TCRdb re-called the RT-PCR reads through MiXCR, storing one row per CDR3 protein. This table has 860,000 or so distinct CDR3 sequences, about 20% appearing once. The sequenced sample was PBMCs from blood, obtained roughly 5 days after vaccination. These receptors all come from a man aged 45 to 65 who received an inactivated influenza vaccine.

This clonotype was seen a handful of times. This chain joins TRBV4-3 and TRBJ2-5; TRBD2 matches at 10 bases. The V gene's germline CDR1 is LGHNA and CDR2 YSLEER. The CDR3 length is 17 residues. The V and J ends lost 0 bases and 7 bases, in that order; junction bases with no gene match: 11. The CDR3 here is CASSQDPRTSGLGTQYF. DNA for the CDR3: TGCGCCAGCAGCCAAGATCCCCGGACTAGCGGCTTGGGGACCCAGTACTTC.

This clonotype was found a few times. The V gene is TRBV4-1, the J gene TRBJ2-7; 9 bases match TRBD2. There are 16 residues in the CDR3. J lost 3 bases, V lost 1 base, and 7 bases had no gene match. Germline-derived CDR1 and CDR2 are MGHRA and YSYEKL. The CDR3, as DNA: TGCGCCAGCAGCCAAGGGCTAGCGGGGTCGGGCTACGAGCAGTACTTC. Translation gives CASSQGLAGSGYEQYF.

This clonotype showed up just a few times. This chain links TRBV5-6 with TRBJ1-6; 8 positions agree with TRBD1. The CDR3 loop spans 15 amino acids. V dropped 4 bases and J dropped 10; count of bases not matched to a gene: 10. Germline loops: CDR1 SGHDT, CDR2 YYEEEE. CDR3 in DNA: TGTGCCAGCAGCACTCCCGGGACAGGCACCTCACCCCTCCACTTT. It yields the protein CASSTPGTGTSPLHF.

CDR3 DNA: TGTGCCACCAGCACTACAGGGACCGGGGAGCTGTTTTTT. Translated, it gives CATSTTGTGELFF. The V gene is TRBV15, the J gene TRBJ2-2; D is possibly TRBD1 (6 bases). The ends were cut back, 4 bases at V and 5 bases at J, with 8 bases in the middle. The CDR3 runs to 13 residues. The germline V gene encodes CDR1 LNHNV and CDR2 YYDKDF (reference sequence).

J is TRBJ2-2 and V is TRBV4-1; 8 nucleotides line up with TRBD2. V lost 3 bases, J lost 4 bases, and 10 bases stayed unmatched. The V gene's germline CDR1 is MGHRA and CDR2 YSYEKL. The CDR3 loop spans 17 amino acids. The CDR3 loop is CASSHGRGATVTGELFF. Here the CDR3 DNA reads TGCGCCAGCAGCCATGGGCGGGGGGCGACGGTCACCGGGGAGCTGTTTTTT.

This clonotype occurred a few times. This chain connects TRBV29-1 to TRBJ2-4; D is perhaps TRBD2 (5 bases). V lost 7 bases and J 7 bases, leaving 11 bases between the germline ends. The V gene's germline CDR1 is SQVTM and CDR2 ANQGSEA. This CDR3 has 11 amino acids. Written as DNA, the CDR3 is TGCAGCGGCGGGTTTGGGAACATTCAGTACTTC. Translation gives CSGGFGNIQYF.

The V gene is TRBV20-1, the J gene TRBJ1-5; no definite D call. CDR3 length equals 14 residues. The germline CDR1 and CDR2 sequences are DFQATT and SNEGSKA (reference sequence). Trimming left V 0 bases short and J 5 bases short, with 11 bases between. This chain's CDR3 is CSARETGSHQPQHF. In DNA form, the CDR3 reads TGCAGTGCTAGAGAGACGGGAAGCCATCAGCCCCAGCATTTT.

This rearrangement joins TRBV7-2 to TRBJ1-6; no clear D. The germline V gene encodes CDR1 SGHTA and CDR2 FQGNSA. The V and J ends lost 1 base and 10 bases respectively, with 8 bases between them. The CDR3 is made up of 13 amino acids. In DNA form, the CDR3 reads TGTGCCAGCAGCTTAGGCAATGGGTCACCCCTCCACTTT. This sequence encodes CASSLGNGSPLHF.

This chain uses TRBV7-9 with TRBJ2-1; 7 bases map to TRBD2. V shed 5 bases and J 2 bases; nucleotides not matched to a gene: 9. Germline assignment: CDR1 SEHNR and CDR2 FQNEAQ (reference sequence). This CDR3 spans 16 amino acids. CDR3 DNA: TGTGCCAGCAGCACCGATTCTAGCGGAACCTACAATGAGCAGTTCTTC. It is translated as CASSTDSSGTYNEQFF.

This clonotype was seen a handful of times. The chain uses TRBV19 and TRBJ2-1; D remains unclear. Trimming took off 6 bases at V and 7 bases at J, with 19 bases between the two ends. Germline V gene lookup returns CDR1 LNHDA and CDR2 SQIVND (reference sequence). The length of the CDR3 is 15 residues. The CDR3 DNA follows: TGTGCCAGTAGCCAACCCCGGATTGGGGTAAATGAGCAGTTCTTC. This gives the protein CASSQPRIGVNEQFF.

This clonotype has only a few counts. The chain couples TRBV20-1 to TRBJ2-4; TRBD1 or TRBD2 may be the D gene (5 bases each). Germline V gives CDR1 DFQATT, CDR2 SNEGSKA (reference sequence). The CDR3 length is 15 residues. V was cut by 3 bases and J by 2 bases, with 14 bases left in between. The CDR3 region has the DNA TGCAGTGCTAGGGTCGGGACGGGACCCAAAAACATTCAGTACTTC. This codes for CSARVGTGPKNIQYF.

The table lists this clonotype with a few counts. The chain combines TRBV3-1 with TRBJ1-2; 7 bases match TRBD1. This CDR3 contains 14 residues. With 4 bases clipped from V and 8 bases from J, the junction kept 10 bases outside the gene matches. Germline V CDR1 and CDR2: LGHDT, YNNKEL (reference sequence). CDR3 in amino acids: CASSRENRGIGYTF. CDR3 DNA sequence: TGTGCCAGCAGCCGGGAGAACAGGGGCATCGGCTACACCTTC.

In this sample, this clonotype turned up many times. The CDR3 loop is CASSLASGQETQYF. The CDR3 nucleotides are TGTGCCAGCAGCTTAGCTAGCGGACAAGAGACCCAGTACTTC. V and J are TRBV7-9 and TRBJ2-5, with D tentatively TRBD2 (6 bases). CDR3 length: 14 amino acids. Germline CDR1 is SEHNR and CDR2 is FQNEAQ (reference sequence). With 0 bases removed from V and 2 bases from J, the gap between germline ends came to 7 bases.

J is TRBJ2-2 and V is TRBV4-2; 11 bases align to TRBD2. This CDR3 is built from 15 residues. CDR1 is LGHNA, CDR2 YNFKEQ, per germline. The junction had 1 base not matched to a gene; V was cut back by 1 base and J by 6 bases. The DNA for the CDR3 is TGTGCCAGCAGCCAAGTTAGCGGGGGGGCCGGGGAGCTGTTTTTT. Translated, it gives CASSQVSGGAGELFF.

This clonotype has only a few counts. This rearrangement joins TRBV27 to TRBJ1-5, with D hard to call. V was trimmed by 4 bases and J by 1 base, leaving 8 bases between them. The V gene's germline CDR1 is MNHEY and CDR2 SMNVEV (reference sequence). The CDR3 extends over 14 amino acids. CDR3 amino acids: CASSSLSSNQPQHF. CDR3 bases: TGTGCCAGCAGTTCCCTTTCCAGCAATCAGCCCCAGCATTTT.

This clonotype was counted between two and nine times. The V call is TRBV4-3, the J call TRBJ1-1, with 9 positions matching TRBD1. V lost 0 bases and J lost 1; bases outside the gene matches: 3. Germline V CDR1 and CDR2: LGHNA, YSLEER. The CDR3 is made up of 16 amino acids. The CDR3 here is CASSQEGTGPNTEAFF. In DNA form, the CDR3 reads TGCGCCAGCAGCCAAGAGGGGACAGGGCCGAACACTGAAGCTTTCTTT.

This clonotype was seen a few times. V and J are TRBV7-2 and TRBJ2-7, with D perhaps matching TRBD1 (6 bases). The CDR3 extends over 17 amino acids. The germline V and J ends were trimmed by 5 bases and 4 bases, with 24 bases remaining between them. Germline loops: CDR1 SGHTA, CDR2 FQGNSA. CDR3 amino acids: CASSHRNTGTRPYEQYF. DNA of the CDR3: TGTGCCAGCAGCCACAGAAACACCGGGACAAGACCTTACGAGCAGTACTTC.

There are a few counts of this clonotype. This chain connects TRBV14 to TRBJ2-3, with D tentatively TRBD1 (5 bases). The V and J ends lost 0 bases and 4 bases respectively, with 11 bases between them. There are 15 residues in the CDR3. The V gene's germline CDR1 is SGHDN and CDR2 FVKESK. Here the CDR3 reads CASSQDWAGSDTQYF. The CDR3 DNA reads TGTGCCAGCAGCCAAGACTGGGCAGGGTCAGATACGCAGTATTTT. The entire variable domain, with the rest obtained from reference TRBV14 and TRBJ2-3, is as follows: EAGVTQFPSHSVIEKGQTVTLRCDPISGHDNLYWYRRVMGKEIKFLLHFVKESKQDESGMPNNRFLAERTGGTYSTLKVQPAELEDSGVYFCASSQDWAGSDTQYFGPGTRLTVL.

This clonotype was counted a few times. J is TRBJ2-7 and V is TRBV29-1; TRBD2 agrees at 7 bases. The CDR3 length is 15 residues. Germline CDR1 is SQVTM and CDR2 is ANQGSEA. The ends lost 2 bases at V and 2 bases at J; junction bases unmatched: 9. The CDR3 loop reads CSVERGESATYEQYF. CDR3 sequence (DNA): TGCAGCGTTGAACGGGGGGAGAGTGCAACCTACGAGCAGTACTTC.

This clonotype was counted at least ten times. The chain employs TRBV29-1 and TRBJ2-1, with 9 bases lining up with TRBD1. Per the germline V gene, CDR1 is SQVTM and CDR2 is ANQGSEA. The CDR3 sequence is 13 residues long. Trimming removed 3 bases from V and 11 bases from J; junction bases left unmatched: 8. The CDR3 nucleotides read TGCAGCGTTGATAAGGACAGGGGTATCAAGCAGTTCTTC. Encoded protein: CSVDKDRGIKQFF.

This clonotype was counted many times. The rearrangement links TRBV7-9 to TRBJ2-2, with 9 bases matching TRBD2. This CDR3 comprises 16 residues. Losses at the gene ends were 7 bases for V and 5 bases for J; bases not matched to a gene: 11. Germline CDR1 reads SEHNR; CDR2 reads FQNEAQ (reference sequence). CDR3 protein: CASTPGIAGETGELFF. As DNA, the CDR3 is TGTGCCAGCACCCCCGGGATAGCGGGAGAGACCGGGGAGCTGTTTTTT.

J is TRBJ2-7 and V is TRBV10-3; D is unclear. The CDR3 is 13 residues long. The V gene's germline CDR1 is ENHRY and CDR2 SYGVKD. V lost 2 bases, J lost 4 bases, and 9 bases lay in between. CDR3 sequence: CAISEHQVYEQYF. CDR3 sequence (DNA): TGTGCCATCAGTGAGCACCAGGTGTACGAGCAGTACTTC.

V is TRBV4-3 and J is TRBJ2-5; the match to TRBD1 covers 10 bases. The CDR3 is 15 residues long. Trimming cost V 4 bases and J 3 bases; bases outside gene matches: 5. Germline V CDR1 and CDR2: LGHNA, YSLEER. For the CDR3, the DNA is TGCGCCAGCAGCCGCTGGACAGGGGGAGAAGAGACCCAGTACTTC. Translated, it gives CASSRWTGGEETQYF.